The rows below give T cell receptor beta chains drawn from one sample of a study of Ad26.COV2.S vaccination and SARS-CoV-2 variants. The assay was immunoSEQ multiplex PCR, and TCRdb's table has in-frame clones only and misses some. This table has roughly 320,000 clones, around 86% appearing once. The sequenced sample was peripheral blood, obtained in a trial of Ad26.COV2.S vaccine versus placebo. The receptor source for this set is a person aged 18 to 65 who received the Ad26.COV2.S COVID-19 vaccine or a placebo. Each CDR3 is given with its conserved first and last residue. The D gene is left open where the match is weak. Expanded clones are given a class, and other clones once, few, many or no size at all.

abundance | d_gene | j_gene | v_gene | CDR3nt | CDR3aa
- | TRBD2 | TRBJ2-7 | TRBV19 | TGTGCCAGTAGTATGGGTAGCGGGGGCTCCTACGAGCAGTACTTC | CASSMGSGGSYEQYF
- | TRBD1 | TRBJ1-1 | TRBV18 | TGTGCCAGCTCCCCTCAACGCGGTGGACAGGGTGAAGCTTTCTTT | CASSPQRGGQGEAFF
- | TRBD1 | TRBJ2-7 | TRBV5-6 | TGTGCCAGCACCCAGGGGTGGGAGACAGGGGTGCCCTACGAGCAGTACTTC | CASTQGWETGVPYEQYF
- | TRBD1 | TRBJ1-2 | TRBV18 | TGTGCCAGCCACACGGGACAGAATAACTATGGCTACACCTTC | CASHTGQNNYGYTF
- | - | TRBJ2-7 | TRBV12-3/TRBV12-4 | TGTGCCAGCAGTTTTGACCGAGTATGGCAGTACTTC | CASSFDRVWQYF
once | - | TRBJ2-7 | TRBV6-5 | TGTGCCAGCAGTCCGGACCCTAGTCGCTCCTACGAGCAGTACTTC | CASSPDPSRSYEQYF
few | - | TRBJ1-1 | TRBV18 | TGTGCCAGCTCACCATCGGCTGGGCCCGACACTGAAGCTTTCTTT | CASSPSAGPDTEAFF
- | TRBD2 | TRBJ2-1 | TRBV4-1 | TGCGCCAGCAGCCTGAGCGGGGGATCCACCAATGAGCAGTTCTTC | CASSLSGGSTNEQFF
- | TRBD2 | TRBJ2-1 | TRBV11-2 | TGTGCCAGCAGCTTTTCTCCCCAGCGGGGGGCCTTGGATGAGCAGTTCTTC | CASSFSPQRGALDEQFF
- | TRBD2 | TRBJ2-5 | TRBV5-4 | TGTGCCAGCAGCGGCACCGGGACTAGCTTACAGACCCAGTACTTC | CASSGTGTSLQTQYF
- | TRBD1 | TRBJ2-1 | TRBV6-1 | TGTGCCAGCAGTGAATTCGAGGGGGCGAAATACAATGAGCAGTTCTTC | CASSEFEGAKYNEQFF
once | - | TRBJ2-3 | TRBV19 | TGTGCCAGTAGTATACTAGTGGCCCATGATACGCAGTATTTT | CASSILVAHDTQYF
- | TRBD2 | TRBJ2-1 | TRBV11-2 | TGTGCCAGCAGCAGTCGGGGGGGCTTCTACAATGAGCAGTTCTTC | CASSSRGGFYNEQFF
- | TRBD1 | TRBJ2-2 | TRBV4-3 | TGCGCCAGCAGCCAAGAGATCATACAGGGGACCACCGGGGAGCTGTTTTTT | CASSQEIIQGTTGELFF
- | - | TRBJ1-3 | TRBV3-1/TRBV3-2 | TGTGCCAGCAGCCCAGGCTACTCTGGAAACACCATATATTTT | CASSPGYSGNTIYF
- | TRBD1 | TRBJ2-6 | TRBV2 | TGTGCCAGCCGGGGACAGGCGGTCTCTGGGGCCAACGTCCTGACTTTC | CASRGQAVSGANVLTF
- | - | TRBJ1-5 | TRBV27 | TGTGCCAGCAGTTCCGGGACGTCTGGTGGCAATCAGCCCCAGCATTTT | CASSSGTSGGNQPQHF
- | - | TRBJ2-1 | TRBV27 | TGTGCCAGCAGCTCTCAGGGCGGGGTAGATTACAATGAGCAGTTCTTC | CASSSQGGVDYNEQFF
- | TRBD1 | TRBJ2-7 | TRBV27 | TGTGCCAGCAGTTTAATAGGACAGGGAACCTACGAGCAGTACTTC | CASSLIGQGTYEQYF
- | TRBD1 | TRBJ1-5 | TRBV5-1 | TGCGCCAGCAGCCGGCAGGGGGGCAATCAGCCCCAGCATTTT | CASSRQGGNQPQHF
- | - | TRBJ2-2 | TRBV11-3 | TGTGCCAGCAGCTTGGGCCGGGGCGGGGAGCTGTTTTTT | CASSLGRGGELFF
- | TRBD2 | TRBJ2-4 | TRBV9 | TGTGCCAGCAGCGTAGCGGGGGGAGACATTCAGTACTTC | CASSVAGGDIQYF
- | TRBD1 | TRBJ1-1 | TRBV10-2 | TGCGCCAGCAGTAAGGACAGGGGAACGAACACTGAAGCTTTCTTT | CASSKDRGTNTEAFF
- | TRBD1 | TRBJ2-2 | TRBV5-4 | TGTGCCAGCAGCTCCGTCGGGACAGACACCGGGGAGCTGTTTTTT | CASSSVGTDTGELFF
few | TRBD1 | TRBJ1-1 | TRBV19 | TGTGCCAGCATGGCGGGACAGGGAGCTGAAGCTTTCTTT | CASMAGQGAEAFF
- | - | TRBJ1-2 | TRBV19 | TGTGCCAGTAGCGGGGGGCGGTATAACTATGGCTACACCTTC | CASSGGRYNYGYTF
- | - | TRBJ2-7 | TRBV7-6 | TGTGCCAGCAGCTTAGGGCGGGGTAACTCCTACGAGCAGTACTTC | CASSLGRGNSYEQYF
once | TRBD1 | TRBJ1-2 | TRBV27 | TGTGCCAGCAGTTTATTCTATGGATCCCCGGGGCAGGGGGTGGACTATGGCTACACCTTC | CASSLFYGSPGQGVDYGYTF
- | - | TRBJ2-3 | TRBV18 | TGTGCCAGCTCCCGCCAACCAAATCTAGATACGCAGTATTTT | CASSRQPNLDTQYF
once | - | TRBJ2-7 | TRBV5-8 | TGTGCCAGCACCCGAGACCTTAGCTCCTACGAGCAGTACTTC | CASTRDLSSYEQYF
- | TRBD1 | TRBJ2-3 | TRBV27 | TGTGCCAGCTACAGGGGGCTTTGGGATACGCAGTATTTT | CASYRGLWDTQYF
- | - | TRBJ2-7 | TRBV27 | TGTGCCAGGAAAAGGTACGAGCAGTACTTC | CARKRYEQYF
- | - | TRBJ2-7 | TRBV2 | TGTGCCAGGGAAGGGGACCGTCCCTACGAGCAGTACTTC | CAREGDRPYEQYF